This TCR beta chain derives from a study of cytomegalovirus exposure and HLA in healthy donors. Primers included in the PCR were 60 Vbeta and 13 Jbeta primers. Using immunoSEQ multiplex PCR, the repertoire was profiled, and TCRdb retains in-frame clones only, with some absent. Among about 250,000 clones listed, more than 70% were seen once. This clone was seen only once. The source material was PBMCs. This receptor was identified in a boy younger than 18 in good health and CMV-seronegative.

The CDR3 protein is CASSPHRGPQETQYF. Written as DNA, the CDR3 is TGTGCCAGTAGTCCCCACAGGGGGCCTCAAGAGACCCAGTACTTC. The chain recombines TRBV19 with TRBJ2-5; 9 positions match TRBD1. CDR1 is LNHDA and CDR2 is SQIVND in the germline V gene (reference sequence). Trimming took 5 bases from V and 2 from J; bases not matched to a gene: 6. CDR3 length: 15 amino acids.